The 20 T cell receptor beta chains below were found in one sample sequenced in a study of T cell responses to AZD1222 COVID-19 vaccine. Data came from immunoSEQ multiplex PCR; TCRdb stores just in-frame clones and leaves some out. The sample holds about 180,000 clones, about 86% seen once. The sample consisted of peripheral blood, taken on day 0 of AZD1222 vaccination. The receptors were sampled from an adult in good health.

The CDR3 DNA reads as TGTGCCATTACGCTCGGATGGGCCAATGAGCAGTTCTTC. Translated, it gives CAITLGWANEQFF. The chain combines TRBV28 with TRBJ2-1; D call uncertain. Trimming pared 10 bases from V and 6 bases from J, leaving 16 bases between. The CDR3 length is 13 residues. Germline V gene data show CDR1 as MDHEN and CDR2 as SYDVKM. The whole variable domain, remainder taken from reference TRBV28 and TRBJ2-1, is DVKVTQSSRYLVKRTGEKVFLECVQDMDHENMFWYRQDPGLGLRLIYFSYDVKMKEKGDIPEGYSVSREKKERFSLILESASTNQTSMYLCAITLGWANEQFFGPGTRLTVL.

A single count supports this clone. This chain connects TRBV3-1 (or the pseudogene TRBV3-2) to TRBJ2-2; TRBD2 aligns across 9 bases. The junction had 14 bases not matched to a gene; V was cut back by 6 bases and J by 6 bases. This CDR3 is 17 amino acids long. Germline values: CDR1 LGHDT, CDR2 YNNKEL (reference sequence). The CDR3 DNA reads TGTGCCAGCAGTCCTCTTGTAGGAGCGGGAGGACCCGGGGAGCTGTTTTTT. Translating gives CASSPLVGAGGPGELFF.

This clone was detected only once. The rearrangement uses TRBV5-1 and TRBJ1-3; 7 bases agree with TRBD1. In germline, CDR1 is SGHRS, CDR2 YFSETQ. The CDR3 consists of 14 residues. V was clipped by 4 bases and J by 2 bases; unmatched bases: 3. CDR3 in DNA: TGCGCCAGCAGCACCAGGGGGACTGGAAACACCATATATTTT. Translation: CASSTRGTGNTIYF. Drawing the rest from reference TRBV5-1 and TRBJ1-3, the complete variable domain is KAGVTQTPRYLIKTRGQQVTLSCSPISGHRSVSWYQQTPGQGLQFLFEYFSETQRNKGNFPGRFSGRQFSNSRSEMNVSTLELGDSALYLCASSTRGTGNTIYFGEGSWLTVV.

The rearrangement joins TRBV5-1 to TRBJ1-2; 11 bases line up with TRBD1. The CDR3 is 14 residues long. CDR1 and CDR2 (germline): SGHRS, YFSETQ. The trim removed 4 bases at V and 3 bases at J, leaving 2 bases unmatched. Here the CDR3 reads CASSGGQGDYGYTF. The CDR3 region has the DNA TGCGCCAGCAGCGGGGGACAGGGGGACTATGGCTACACCTTC. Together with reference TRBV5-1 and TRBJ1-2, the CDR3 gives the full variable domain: KAGVTQTPRYLIKTRGQQVTLSCSPISGHRSVSWYQQTPGQGLQFLFEYFSETQRNKGNFPGRFSGRQFSNSRSEMNVSTLELGDSALYLCASSGGQGDYGYTFGSGTRLTVV.

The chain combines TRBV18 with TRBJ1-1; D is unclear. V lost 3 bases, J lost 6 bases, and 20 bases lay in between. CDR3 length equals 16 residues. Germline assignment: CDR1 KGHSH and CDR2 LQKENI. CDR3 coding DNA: TGTGCCAGCTCACCTAGCCAGAGGGTAACGAGGCCTGAAGCTTTCTTT. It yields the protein CASSPSQRVTRPEAFF.

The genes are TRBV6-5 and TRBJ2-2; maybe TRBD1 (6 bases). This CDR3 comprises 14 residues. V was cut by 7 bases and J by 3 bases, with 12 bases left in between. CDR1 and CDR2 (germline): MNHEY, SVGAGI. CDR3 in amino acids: CASTRDTDTGELFF. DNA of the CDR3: TGTGCCAGCACCCGGGACACCGACACCGGGGAGCTGTTTTTT.

CDR3 DNA sequence: TGTGCCAGCAAGGGGGCAGCAGATACGCAGTATTTT. Encoded protein: CASKGAADTQYF. V and J are TRBV6-6 and TRBJ2-3; 7 bases match TRBD1. Germline CDR1 reads MNHNY; CDR2 reads SVGAGI (reference sequence). After removal of 7 bases from V and 4 bases from J, the junction contained 2 bases not matched to a gene. This CDR3 contains 12 residues.

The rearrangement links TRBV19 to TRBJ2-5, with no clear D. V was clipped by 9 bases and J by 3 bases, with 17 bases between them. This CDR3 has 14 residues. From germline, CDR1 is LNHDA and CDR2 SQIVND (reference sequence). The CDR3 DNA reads TGTGCCAGCAGTCACGGCCCGACCAAAGAGACCCAGTACTTC. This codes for CASSHGPTKETQYF.

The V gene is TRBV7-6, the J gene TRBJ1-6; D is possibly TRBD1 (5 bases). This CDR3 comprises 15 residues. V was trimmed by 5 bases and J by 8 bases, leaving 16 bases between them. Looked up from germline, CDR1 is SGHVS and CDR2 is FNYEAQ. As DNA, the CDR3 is TGTGCCAGCAGCCCCCTGGCCAGGGTGGATTCACCCCTCCACTTT. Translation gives CASSPLARVDSPLHF.

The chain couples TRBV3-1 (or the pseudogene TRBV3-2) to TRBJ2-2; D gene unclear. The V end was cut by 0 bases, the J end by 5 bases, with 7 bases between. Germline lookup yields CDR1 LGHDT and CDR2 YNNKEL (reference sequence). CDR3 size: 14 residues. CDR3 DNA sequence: TGTGCCAGCAGCCAAGATTGGGCAACCGGGGAGCTGTTTTTT. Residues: CASSQDWATGELFF.

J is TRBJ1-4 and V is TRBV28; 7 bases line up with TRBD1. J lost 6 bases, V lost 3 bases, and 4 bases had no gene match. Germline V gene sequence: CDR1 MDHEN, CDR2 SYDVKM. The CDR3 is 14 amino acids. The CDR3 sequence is CASSLTGHDEKLFF. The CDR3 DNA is TGTGCCAGCAGTTTGACAGGGCACGATGAAAAACTGTTTTTT.

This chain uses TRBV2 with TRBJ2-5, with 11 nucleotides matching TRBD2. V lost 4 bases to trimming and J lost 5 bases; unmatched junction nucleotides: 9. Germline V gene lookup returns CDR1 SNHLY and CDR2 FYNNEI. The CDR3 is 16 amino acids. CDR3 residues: CASSGASGGPRETQYF. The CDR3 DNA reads TGTGCCAGCAGTGGAGCTAGCGGGGGGCCGCGGGAGACCCAGTACTTC.

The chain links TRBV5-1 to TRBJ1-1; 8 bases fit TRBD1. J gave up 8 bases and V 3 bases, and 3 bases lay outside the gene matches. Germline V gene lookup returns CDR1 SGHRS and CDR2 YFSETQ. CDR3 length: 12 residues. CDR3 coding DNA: TGCGCCAGCAGCTCAGGGGGCGCGGAAGCTTTCTTT. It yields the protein CASSSGGAEAFF.

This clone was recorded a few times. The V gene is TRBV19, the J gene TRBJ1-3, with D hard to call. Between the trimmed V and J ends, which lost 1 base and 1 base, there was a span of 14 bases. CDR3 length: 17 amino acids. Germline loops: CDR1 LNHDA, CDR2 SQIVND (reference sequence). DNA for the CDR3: TGTGCCAGTAGTATAGTTGGAGTGAGGTCATCTGGAAACACCATATATTTT. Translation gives CASSIVGVRSSGNTIYF.

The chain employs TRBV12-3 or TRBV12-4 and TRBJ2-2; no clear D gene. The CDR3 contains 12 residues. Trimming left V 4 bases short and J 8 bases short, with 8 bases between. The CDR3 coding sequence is TGTGCCAGCAGTTCCCACAGAGGGGAGCTGTTTTTT. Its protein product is CASSSHRGELFF.

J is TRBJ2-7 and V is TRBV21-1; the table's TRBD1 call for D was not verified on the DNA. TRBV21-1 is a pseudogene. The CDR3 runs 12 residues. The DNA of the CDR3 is TGTGCCAGCAGCAAAGTCCCAGACGAGCAGTACTTC. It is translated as CASSKVPDEQYF.

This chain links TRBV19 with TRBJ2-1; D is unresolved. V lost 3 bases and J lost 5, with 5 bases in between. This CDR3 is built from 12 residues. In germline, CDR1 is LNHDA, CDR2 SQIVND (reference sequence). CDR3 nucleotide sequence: TGTGCCAGTAGTATTTGGGACAATGAGCAGTTCTTC. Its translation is CASSIWDNEQFF.

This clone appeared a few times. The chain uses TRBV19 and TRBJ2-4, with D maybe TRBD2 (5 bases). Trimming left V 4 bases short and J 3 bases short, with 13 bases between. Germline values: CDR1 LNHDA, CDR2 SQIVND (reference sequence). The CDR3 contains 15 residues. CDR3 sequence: CASSKGEDGKNIQYF. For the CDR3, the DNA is TGTGCCAGTAGTAAGGGAGAGGACGGCAAAAACATTCAGTACTTC.

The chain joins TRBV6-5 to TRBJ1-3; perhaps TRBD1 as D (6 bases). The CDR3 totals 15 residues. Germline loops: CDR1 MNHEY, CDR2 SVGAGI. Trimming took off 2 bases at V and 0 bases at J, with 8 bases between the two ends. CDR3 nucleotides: TGTGCCAGCAGTTACGAGGGGGGCTCTGGAAACACCATATATTTT. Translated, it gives CASSYEGGSGNTIYF.

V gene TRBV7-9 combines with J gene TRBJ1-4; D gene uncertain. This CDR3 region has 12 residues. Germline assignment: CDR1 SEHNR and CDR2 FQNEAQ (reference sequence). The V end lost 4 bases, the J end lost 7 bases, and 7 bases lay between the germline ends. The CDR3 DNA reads TGTGCCAGCAGCTCCGTCGGTGAAAAACTGTTTTTT. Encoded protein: CASSSVGEKLFF.